The entry below describes one T cell receptor beta chain. Its specificity is not known. This sample is part of a study of cytomegalovirus exposure and HLA in healthy donors. As for the study in general: Sequencing of 150 million to 200 million T cells in an earlier analysis found more than 100 million unique TCR beta sequences.

Findings and caveats of the study: Some V segments (TRBV6-2 and TRBV6-3 among them) were excluded as indistinguishable.

PCR employed 60 Vbeta and 13 Jbeta primers. TCRdb's table, derived via immunoSEQ multiplex PCR, lists solely in-frame clones and lacks some. The sample shows some 170,000 clones, roughly 81% of them seen only once. The CDR3 covers 13 residues. CDR1 is LNHDA, CDR2 SQIVND, per germline (reference sequence). Trimming stripped 4 bases from V and 8 bases from J, with 11 bases between. This clonotype was sampled from a woman in her fifties or sixties in good health and CMV-seronegative. This rearrangement joins TRBV19 to TRBJ1-4; D possibly corresponds to TRBD1 (6 bases). Input material: PBMCs. This CDR3 is CASSTGAREKLFF. DNA of the CDR3: TGTGCCAGTAGTACAGGGGCGAGGGAAAAACTGTTTTTT.